The rows below give T cell receptor beta chains drawn from one sample of a study of blood T cell repertoires in COVID-19. The table came from immunoSEQ multiplex PCR; TCRdb's copy has only in-frame clones and leaves some out. The sample has 200,000 to 250,000 clones; 88% are singletons. Sequenced sample: PBMCs or T cells enriched from blood (not recorded which). These receptors were collected from a woman aged 30 to 39 who had been exposed to COVID-19. The CDR3 runs from the conserved cysteine through the conserved F or W. The D gene is left open where the match is weak. Rows give clone size only sometimes, using once, few, many, or a class for an expanded clone.

V	J	size	D	DNA	CDR3
TRBV6-4	TRBJ2-1	NA	TRBD2	TGTGCCAGCAGTGAATCTAGCGGGATTTCTGAGCAGTTCTTC	CASSESSGISEQFF
TRBV20-1	TRBJ2-3	NA	TRBD1	TGCAGTGCTAGCCGACAGGGAACGCAGTATTTT	CSASRQGTQYF
TRBV9	TRBJ2-5	NA	NA	TGTGCCAGCAGCGTACGGGGCCAAGAGACCCAGTACTTC	CASSVRGQETQYF
TRBV4-1	TRBJ1-4	NA	NA	TGCGCCAGCAGCCAATACAGGGTCACTAATGAAAAACTGTTTTTT	CASSQYRVTNEKLFF
TRBV10-2	TRBJ1-1	many	NA	TGCGCCAGCAGGTACAGGGCTGGCACTGAAGCTTTCTTT	CASRYRAGTEAFF
TRBV5-1	TRBJ1-2	NA	NA	TGCGCCAGCAGCTTGTCTTCTTATGGCTACACCTTC	CASSLSSYGYTF
TRBV5-1	TRBJ2-2	NA	NA	TGCGCCAGCTACCCTACTAGGGCGGTTAACACCGGGGAGCTGTTTTTT	CASYPTRAVNTGELFF
TRBV5-4	TRBJ1-2	NA	TRBD1	TGTGCCAGCAGCTTGGGGGGCGGACAGGAGAGACTTTATGGCTACACCTTC	CASSLGGGQERLYGYTF
TRBV3-1/TRBV3-2	TRBJ2-3	NA	NA	TGTGCCAGCAGCCATGGAAATAGCGGTGTCATCAGGAGCGGTACGCAGTATTTT	CASSHGNSGVIRSGTQYF
TRBV4-1	TRBJ2-2	NA	NA	TGCGCCAGCAGCACAATCCTCACCGGGGAGCTGTTTTTT	CASSTILTGELFF
TRBV19	TRBJ1-2	NA	TRBD1	TGTGCCAGTATCCCGTCGGACAGGGGAGGCTATGGCTACACCTTC	CASIPSDRGGYGYTF
TRBV5-6	TRBJ1-5	NA	TRBD1	TGTGCCAGCAGCTTGGGGACAGGGTATCAGCCCCAGCATTTT	CASSLGTGYQPQHF
TRBV5-1	TRBJ2-7	NA	NA	TGCGCCAGCAGCTTTACAGACGCCTACGAGCAGTACTTC	CASSFTDAYEQYF
TRBV3-1/TRBV3-2	TRBJ2-5	NA	TRBD2	TGTGCCAGCAGCAGAGCTAGCGGGAGCTTCTGGCAGGAGACCCAGTACTTC	CASSRASGSFWQETQYF
TRBV4-1	TRBJ1-1	NA	NA	TGCGCCAGCAGCTCAGGTTGGAACACTGAAGCTTTCTTT	CASSSGWNTEAFF